Detailed here is one T cell receptor beta chain. Its specificity is not known. Germline V gives CDR1 LNHDA, CDR2 SQIVND (reference sequence). The CDR3 is 15 amino acids. V gave up 4 bases and J gave up 5 bases, with 15 bases separating them. The entry originates in a study of type 1 and type 2 diabetes patients. Study findings and constraints: Unmatched age and gender across groups might bias interpretation. Some HECs seen only in T1D might also appear in more T2D or control samples.

Each participant gave ten milliliters of peripheral blood. Genomic DNA was the PCR template. Multiplex PCR with 30 forward and 13 reverse primers amplified the TCR beta CDR3. Via MiXCR, TCRdb re-called the multiplex PCR reads, giving one row per CDR3 protein. Of around 300,000 distinct CDR3 sequences listed, around 47% are singletons. This clonotype was sampled from a young man with type 2 diabetes. The rearrangement joins TRBV19 to TRBJ2-1, with D tentatively TRBD1 (5 bases). Specimen: peripheral blood mononuclear cells (PBMCs). CDR3 region: CASSTIRDSDNEQFF. In DNA form, the CDR3 reads TGTGCCAGTAGTACAATACGAGACAGTGACAATGAGCAGTTCTTC.